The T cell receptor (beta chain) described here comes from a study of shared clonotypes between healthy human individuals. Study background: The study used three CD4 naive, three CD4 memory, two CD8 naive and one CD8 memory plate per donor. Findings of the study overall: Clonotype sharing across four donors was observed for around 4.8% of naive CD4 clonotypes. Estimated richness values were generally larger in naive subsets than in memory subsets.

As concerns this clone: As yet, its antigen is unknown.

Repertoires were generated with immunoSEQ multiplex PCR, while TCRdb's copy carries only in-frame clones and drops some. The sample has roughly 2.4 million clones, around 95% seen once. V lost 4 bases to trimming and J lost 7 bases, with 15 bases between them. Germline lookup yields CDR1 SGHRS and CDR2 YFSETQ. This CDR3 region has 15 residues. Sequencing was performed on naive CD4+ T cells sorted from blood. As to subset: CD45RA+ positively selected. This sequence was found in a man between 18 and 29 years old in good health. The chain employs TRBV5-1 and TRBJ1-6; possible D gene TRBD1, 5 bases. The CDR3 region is CASSPGDMANSPLHF. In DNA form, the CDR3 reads TGCGCCAGCAGCCCGGGGGATATGGCCAATTCACCCCTCCACTTT.